This paragraph covers one T cell receptor (beta chain) sequence. Assay used: immunoSEQ multiplex PCR; TCRdb lists only in-frame clones, some missing. The sample lists 35,000 to 45,000 clones, under 95% seen once, with 10% to 15% in the top ten. The data derive from a study of T cell changes during pregnancy in multiple sclerosis. This CDR3 has 15 amino acids. The ends lost 3 bases at V and 2 bases at J; junction bases unmatched: 6. Germline values: CDR1 GTSNPN, CDR2 SVGIG (reference sequence). Specimen: CD8+ T cells from peripheral blood mononuclear cells, collected in the first trimester of pregnancy. The clonotype comes from a female donor with multiple sclerosis, enrolled in a pregnancy study. The rearrangement joins TRBV30 to TRBJ1-5; 8 nucleotides align to TRBD1. CDR3 amino acids: CAWSEGQGGNQPQHF. The DNA for the CDR3 is TGTGCCTGGAGCGAAGGACAGGGCGGCAATCAGCCCCAGCATTTT.